This T cell receptor beta chain was observed in a study of shared clonotypes between healthy human individuals. Study findings and constraints: The sampled material consisted only of blood, and tissue repertoires are likely to differ.

The assay was carried out at the deep level. The table came from immunoSEQ multiplex PCR; TCRdb's copy has only in-frame clones and leaves some out. The sample holds around 700,000 clones, 60% to 80% seen once. Trimming removed 8 bases at V and 5 bases at J, with 21 bases between. The CDR3 is made up of 15 amino acids. The V gene's germline CDR1 is WNHNN and CDR2 SYGVQD (reference sequence). Regarding this clone: Its antigen is unidentified.

What was sequenced was memory CD4+ T cells sorted from blood. Subset in this sample: CD45RA-negative fraction. V usage is TRBV10-1 and J usage is TRBJ1-2; D ambiguous. The sequence derives from a woman aged 25 to 39 in good health. CDR3 loop: CASPKYSLHPYGYTF. The CDR3 bases are TGCGCCAGCCCGAAATATTCTCTACATCCTTATGGCTACACCTTC.